The 27 T cell receptor beta chains below come from one sample, sequenced in a study of cytomegalovirus exposure and HLA in healthy donors. TCRdb keeps only in-frame clones here, not all; method: immunoSEQ multiplex PCR. The data hold 100,000 to 150,000 clones, with roughly nine tenths observed a single time. Sequenced sample: PBMCs. These TCRs come from a man younger than 45 in good health and CMV-seronegative.

This chain uses TRBV6-5 with TRBJ1-5; D remains ambiguous. Trimming pared 5 bases from V and 5 bases from J, leaving 10 bases between. CDR3 size: 13 residues. The germline V gene encodes CDR1 MNHEY and CDR2 SVGAGI. DNA of the CDR3: TGTGCCAGCAGTCCCTTCCGGGATCAGCCCCAGCATTTT. It yields the protein CASSPFRDQPQHF.

V and J are TRBV2 and TRBJ1-2; 7 positions match TRBD1. The CDR3 covers 13 residues. In germline, CDR1 is SNHLY, CDR2 FYNNEI. V was clipped by 6 bases and J by 6 bases; unmatched bases: 7. CDR3 in amino acids: CASSQTGRNGYTF. Here the CDR3 DNA reads TGTGCCAGCAGCCAGACAGGGAGGAATGGCTACACCTTC. Full variable domain (rest looked up from reference TRBV2 and TRBJ1-2): EPEVTQTPSHQVTQMGQEVILRCVPISNHLYFYWYRQILGQKVEFLVSFYNNEISEKSEIFDDQFSVERPDGSNFTLKIRSTKLEDSAMYFCASSQTGRNGYTFGSGTRLTVV.

The chain's CDR3 is CASSTPGGTSGVRETQYF. The DNA for the CDR3 is TGTGCCAGCAGCACACCGGGGGGGACTAGCGGGGTTCGGGAGACCCAGTACTTC. The chain recombines TRBV28 with TRBJ2-5, with TRBD2 matching over 13 bases. This CDR3 is built from 18 residues. V gave up 6 bases and J gave up 5 bases; unmatched junction bases: 15. Germline V gene lookup returns CDR1 MDHEN and CDR2 SYDVKM. The variable domain in full, with the rest retrieved from reference TRBV28 and TRBJ2-5, is DVKVTQSSRYLVKRTGEKVFLECVQDMDHENMFWYRQDPGLGLRLIYFSYDVKMKEKGDIPEGYSVSREKKERFSLILESASTNQTSMYLCASSTPGGTSGVRETQYFGPGTRLLVL.

This sequence joins TRBV18 and TRBJ2-7, with 7 bases aligning to TRBD1. With V trimmed by 2 bases and J by 6 bases, 1 base remained unmatched. Germline V lookup: CDR1 KGHSH, CDR2 LQKENI. This CDR3 region has 12 residues. The CDR3 bases are TGTGCCAGCTCACCAGACAGGGTCGAGCAGTACTTC. Its translation is CASSPDRVEQYF.

The genes are TRBV10-1 and TRBJ2-2, with D uncertain. Germline V CDR1 and CDR2: WNHNN, SYGVQD (reference sequence). The V end lost 4 bases, the J end lost 6 bases, and 15 bases lay between the germline ends. This CDR3 region has 15 residues. The CDR3 sequence is CASSVGERTAGELFF. The CDR3 DNA sequence: TGCGCCAGCAGTGTAGGAGAACGTACCGCCGGGGAGCTGTTTTTT.

The chain has TRBV13 and TRBJ1-3, with a tentative D call TRBD1 (5 bases). Between the trimmed V and J ends, which lost 5 bases and 0 bases, there was a span of 8 bases. The CDR3 spans 14 residues. Germline lookup yields CDR1 PRHDT and CDR2 FYEKMQ (reference sequence). CDR3 DNA sequence: TGTGCCAGCAGCCTCAGGGTCTCTGGAAACACCATATATTTT. Encoded protein: CASSLRVSGNTIYF.

This chain connects TRBV2 to TRBJ2-5; 8 bases fit TRBD1. Germline V CDR1 and CDR2: SNHLY, FYNNEI. The V gene end was trimmed by 3 bases and the J gene end by 7 bases; junction bases not matched to a gene: 7. The CDR3 is 14 residues long. This chain's CDR3 is CASSDYGQGGTQYF. As DNA, the CDR3 is TGTGCCAGCAGTGACTATGGACAGGGCGGGACCCAGTACTTC.

The chain carries TRBV28 and TRBJ1-5, with D possibly matching TRBD1 (5 bases). The CDR3 covers 14 residues. V was cut by 3 bases and J by 7 bases, with 13 bases left in between. Germline V gene lookup returns CDR1 MDHEN and CDR2 SYDVKM. The CDR3 DNA reads as TGTGCCAGCAGTTTTGGGGGAGGGAGCCAGCCCCAGCATTTT. The encoded protein is CASSFGGGSQPQHF.

This chain joins TRBV19 and TRBJ1-5; TRBD1 aligns across 7 bases. The CDR3 loop spans 14 amino acids. CDR1 and CDR2 from the germline V gene are LNHDA and SQIVND (reference sequence). Trimming took 5 bases from V and 3 from J; bases not matched to a gene: 4. This chain's CDR3 is CASSFRGANQPQHF. In DNA, the CDR3 is TGTGCCAGTAGTTTCAGGGGGGCCAATCAGCCCCAGCATTTT.

This rearrangement joins TRBV28 to TRBJ1-2; 11 bases are a match to TRBD1. The CDR3 totals 14 residues. CDR1 and CDR2 from the germline V gene are MDHEN and SYDVKM. With 8 bases clipped from V and 6 bases from J, the junction kept 8 bases outside the gene matches. CDR3: CASSSGTGGNGYTF. The CDR3 DNA reads TGTGCCAGCTCCTCGGGGACAGGGGGAAATGGCTACACCTTC.

This chain links TRBV15 with TRBJ2-5; TRBD1 matches at 7 bases. Losses at the gene ends were 1 base for V and 2 bases for J; bases not matched to a gene: 7. The CDR3 loop spans 16 amino acids. Germline assignment: CDR1 LNHNV and CDR2 YYDKDF (reference sequence). The CDR3 bases are TGTGCCACCAGCAGAGGTAAAGGGACAGCTCAAGAGACCCAGTACTTC. This gives the protein CATSRGKGTAQETQYF.

V is TRBV7-8 and J is TRBJ1-1; unclear D gene. The CDR3 totals 13 residues. V was cut by 2 bases and J by 0 bases, with 4 bases left in between. The germline V gene encodes CDR1 SGHVS and CDR2 FQNEAQ. The CDR3 DNA follows: TGTGCCAGCAGCTTACACATGAACACTGAAGCTTTCTTT. This sequence encodes CASSLHMNTEAFF. Filled out from reference TRBV7-8 and TRBJ1-1, the complete variable domain reads GAGVSQSPRYKVAKRGQDVALRCDPISGHVSLFWYQQALGQGPEFLTYFQNEAQLDKSGLPSDRFFAERPEGSVSTLKIQRTQQEDSAVYLCASSLHMNTEAFFGQGTRLTVV.

The chain combines TRBV2 with TRBJ2-2; possible D gene TRBD2, 6 bases. Germline values: CDR1 SNHLY, CDR2 FYNNEI. The CDR3 covers 14 residues. Trimming left V 6 bases short and J 4 bases short, with 12 bases between. Written as DNA, the CDR3 is TGTGCCAGCAGCTGGGGACTCCTCACCGGGGAGCTGTTTTTT. Its translation is CASSWGLLTGELFF. Using reference TRBV2 and TRBJ2-2 for the parts outside the CDR3, the full variable domain is EPEVTQTPSHQVTQMGQEVILRCVPISNHLYFYWYRQILGQKVEFLVSFYNNEISEKSEIFDDQFSVERPDGSNFTLKIRSTKLEDSAMYFCASSWGLLTGELFFGEGSRLTVL.

This chain uses TRBV19 with TRBJ2-3; 9 bases match TRBD1. The ends lost 8 bases at V and 4 bases at J; junction bases unmatched: 13. Germline V gene sequence: CDR1 LNHDA, CDR2 SQIVND (reference sequence). The CDR3 totals 16 residues. The CDR3 nucleotides are TGTGCCAGTCATTACGCCCCGGGACAGGGCCCAGATACGCAGTATTTT. Protein: CASHYAPGQGPDTQYF.

The chain is built from TRBV25-1 and TRBJ2-1; D is possibly TRBD1 (6 bases). Germline V gene lookup returns CDR1 MGHDK and CDR2 SYGVNS. Between the trimmed V and J ends, which lost 1 base and 3 bases, there was a span of 13 bases. This CDR3 comprises 16 residues. The CDR3 sequence is CASSESSNRDYNEQFF. The CDR3 region has the DNA TGTGCCAGCAGTGAATCATCGAACAGGGACTACAATGAGCAGTTCTTC.

The chain recombines TRBV14 with TRBJ2-7; 7 bases map to TRBD2. This CDR3 is built from 14 residues. Germline values: CDR1 SGHDN, CDR2 FVKESK. V trimming: 5 bases; J trimming: 0 bases; junction bases outside the gene matches: 4. The CDR3 region has the DNA TGTGCCAGCAGCATCTGGGGGGGCTCCTACGAGCAGTACTTC. The encoded protein is CASSIWGGSYEQYF.

The genes are TRBV5-1 and TRBJ2-5, with a possible D match to TRBD2 (6 bases). Germline V gene sequence: CDR1 SGHRS, CDR2 YFSETQ. The ends were cut back, 0 bases at V and 5 bases at J, with 8 bases in the middle. This CDR3 contains 13 residues. The chain's CDR3 is CASSLGREETQYF. Here the CDR3 DNA reads TGCGCCAGCAGCTTGGGACGGGAGGAGACCCAGTACTTC.

The chain joins TRBV6-1 to TRBJ1-5; no clear D gene. The germline CDR1 and CDR2 sequences are MNHNS and SASEGT. The length of the CDR3 is 14 residues. V was cut by 2 bases and J by 1 base, with 6 bases left in between. CDR3 loop: CASSEWQSNQPQHF. The DNA for the CDR3 is TGTGCCAGCAGTGAATGGCAGAGCAATCAGCCCCAGCATTTT.

The CDR3 is CASRPLGRPVFLQYQPQHF. CDR3 coding DNA: TGTGCCAGCAGGCCCCTAGGTCGACCGGTCTTCCTCCAATATCAGCCCCAGCATTTT. The chain recombines TRBV28 with TRBJ1-5, with D uncertain. The V end lost 6 bases, the J end lost 5 bases, and 29 bases lay between the germline ends. The CDR3 totals 19 residues. CDR1 and CDR2 from the germline V gene are MDHEN and SYDVKM.

The rearrangement links TRBV6-6 to TRBJ1-6; D might be TRBD1 (5 bases). Per germline, CDR1 MNHNY and CDR2 SVGAGI (reference sequence). The CDR3 spans 15 residues. V lost 2 bases, J lost 5 bases, and 10 bases lay in between. The CDR3 DNA is TGTGCCAGCAGTTACGACAGTAGAAATAATTCACCCCTCCACTTT. As protein: CASSYDSRNNSPLHF.

DNA for the CDR3: TGTGCCAGCAGCTTAGAAAGACTAGCGGGGTTCCAAGAGACCCAGTACTTC. Its translation is CASSLERLAGFQETQYF. This chain links TRBV7-6 with TRBJ2-5; 11 nucleotides agree with TRBD2. The CDR3 is 17 amino acids. The junction had 5 bases not matched to a gene; V was cut back by 1 base and J by 1 base. CDR1 and CDR2 from the germline V gene are SGHVS and FNYEAQ.

In the case of this clone: The same CDR3 also results from other DNA sequences found in this sample. The chain has TRBV9 and TRBJ1-1, with D possibly matching TRBD1 (5 bases). The CDR3 covers 14 residues. Germline CDR1 and CDR2: SGDLS and YYNGEE. The ends were cut back, 4 bases at V and 6 bases at J, with 16 bases in the middle. The CDR3 DNA sequence: TGTGCCAGCAGCCCAAGAACGGGGGGGTCTGAAGCTTTCTTT. Translation gives CASSPRTGGSEAFF.

The CDR3 nucleotides are TGTGCCAGCAGCTTAGGGGCAGGGAACACTGAAGCTTTCTTT. Protein product: CASSLGAGNTEAFF. The chain employs TRBV7-3 and TRBJ1-1; D is possibly TRBD1 (5 bases). V was pared by 2 bases and J by 1 base, with 8 bases between. The germline V gene has CDR1 SGHTA and CDR2 FQGTGA. The length of the CDR3 is 14 residues. The entire variable domain, with the rest obtained from reference TRBV7-3 and TRBJ1-1, is as follows: GAGVSQTPSNKVTEKGKYVELRCDPISGHTALYWYRQSLGQGPEFLIYFQGTGAADDSGLPNDRFFAVRPEGSVSTLKIQRTERGDSAVYLCASSLGAGNTEAFFGQGTRLTVV.

This chain joins TRBV29-1 and TRBJ1-1; TRBD1 matches at 8 bases. The CDR3 totals 13 residues. Germline V gene data show CDR1 as SQVTM and CDR2 as ANQGSEA. V lost 7 bases to trimming and J lost 1 base; unmatched junction nucleotides: 5. This CDR3 is CSAWTGSNTEAFF. CDR3 in DNA: TGCAGCGCTTGGACAGGGTCGAACACTGAAGCTTTCTTT.

V usage is TRBV4-1 and J usage is TRBJ1-2; D is unclear. The germline V and J ends were trimmed by 6 bases and 6 bases, with 11 bases remaining between them. Germline-derived CDR1 and CDR2 are MGHRA and YSYEKL. The CDR3 is made up of 12 amino acids. In DNA form, the CDR3 reads TGCGCCAGCAGGGGCAGTCTCGATGGCTACACCTTC. It codes for CASRGSLDGYTF.

V usage is TRBV10-3 and J usage is TRBJ2-7; 7 nucleotides line up with TRBD2. V gave up 2 bases and J gave up 0 bases; unmatched junction bases: 4. This CDR3 is 15 amino acids long. Germline lookup yields CDR1 ENHRY and CDR2 SYGVKD. CDR3 in DNA: TGTGCCATCAGTGAGGCTAGCGGACTCTCCTACGAGCAGTACTTC. Its translation is CAISEASGLSYEQYF.

The V call is TRBV19, the J call TRBJ2-1; TRBD2 matches at 11 bases. The CDR3 has 15 amino acids. CDR1 and CDR2 from the germline V gene are LNHDA and SQIVND (reference sequence). The ends lost 3 bases at V and 6 bases at J; junction bases unmatched: 4. The CDR3 reads CASSIGLAGGNEQFF. CDR3 nucleotide sequence: TGTGCCAGTAGTATTGGTCTAGCGGGGGGCAATGAGCAGTTCTTC.